The following is a T cell receptor (beta chain) sequence with its context. The CDR3 covers 16 residues. Germline V gene data show CDR1 as LNHDA and CDR2 as SQIVND (reference sequence). V lost 5 bases to trimming and J lost 6 bases; unmatched junction nucleotides: 11. The sample comes from a study of blood T cell repertoires in COVID-19. Overall study context: Researchers got acute and convalescent COVID-19 samples from the United States, Italy and Spain.

This table comes from immunoSEQ multiplex PCR, and its TCRdb copy is limited to in-frame clones, with some not included. The data hold fewer than 400,000 clones, with about 85% observed a single time. Cohorts were based on clinical histories the participants reported. Material: PBMCs or T cells enriched from blood (not recorded which). The receptor was isolated from a woman between 25 and 40 years old who had been exposed to COVID-19. This chain connects TRBV19 to TRBJ2-5; TRBD1 matches at 11 bases. The CDR3 protein is CASSLGTGGIKKTQYF. CDR3 sequence (DNA): TGTGCCAGTAGTTTAGGGACAGGGGGAATTAAGAAGACCCAGTACTTC.